Each of the 17 T cell receptor beta chains below was sequenced from the same sample in a study of control samples from healthy donors and cancer patients. Some clones are missing from TCRdb's copy, which holds only in-frame ones; the method was immunoSEQ multiplex PCR. The data show about 160,000 clones, approximately 94% seen once. The sequenced sample was blood. The receptors here all came from a woman between 40 and 50 years old in good health.

The chain links TRBV7-3 to TRBJ2-3; tentatively, D is TRBD1 (5 bases). Germline V CDR1 and CDR2: SGHTA, FQGTGA. The CDR3 covers 13 residues. The germline V and J ends were trimmed by 2 bases and 6 bases, with 9 bases remaining between them. The DNA for the CDR3 is TGTGCCAGCAGCTTAGGGGCCAAGGATACGCAGTATTTT. This codes for CASSLGAKDTQYF.

The CDR3 nucleotides are TGTGCCACCCGATACCAGGGGCACGAGCAGTACTTC. It specifies CATRYQGHEQYF. The chain combines TRBV28 with TRBJ2-7; the D gene is possibly TRBD1 (6 bases). The CDR3 loop spans 12 amino acids. Germline V gene data show CDR1 as MDHEN and CDR2 as SYDVKM. V gave up 10 bases and J gave up 5 bases, with 15 bases separating them.

The CDR3 protein is CARQATGTGELFF. CDR3 bases: TGTGCCAGACAAGCGACAGGGACCGGGGAGCTGTTTTTT. The genes are TRBV2 and TRBJ2-2; 7 bases line up with TRBD1. The V gene's germline CDR1 is SNHLY and CDR2 FYNNEI. The CDR3 has 13 amino acids. V shed 9 bases and J 5 bases; nucleotides not matched to a gene: 6.

V is TRBV29-1 and J is TRBJ1-5; a possible D gene is TRBD1 (5 bases). V lost 5 bases, J lost 4 bases, and 9 bases lay in between. The CDR3 length is 12 residues. Germline V lookup: CDR1 SQVTM, CDR2 ANQGSEA. CDR3 sequence: CSVRQRNQPQHF. As DNA, the CDR3 is TGCAGCGTTAGACAGAGGAATCAGCCCCAGCATTTT.

CDR3: CASSPQAGTDYYGYTF. DNA for the CDR3: TGTGCCAGCAGCCCTCAAGCCGGGACAGATTATTATGGCTACACCTTC. This chain joins TRBV7-3 and TRBJ1-2; 7 bases map to TRBD1. Germline values: CDR1 SGHTA, CDR2 FQGTGA. The CDR3 loop spans 16 amino acids. J was trimmed by 5 bases and V by 5 bases; bases with no gene match: 14.

This clone was observed a single time. This chain connects TRBV2 to TRBJ1-6, with D possibly matching TRBD1 (6 bases). The CDR3 contains 12 residues. The ends were cut back, 11 bases at V and 4 bases at J, with 9 bases in the middle. CDR1 and CDR2 from the germline V gene are SNHLY and FYNNEI. The CDR3 DNA reads as TGTGCCGGGGGGCAGTATAATTCACCCCTCCACTTT. Encoded protein: CAGGQYNSPLHF.

The chain uses TRBV19 and TRBJ2-3; D unresolved. Trimming took 6 bases from V and 4 from J, leaving 5 bases between them. CDR1 and CDR2 from the germline V gene are LNHDA and SQIVND (reference sequence). This CDR3 region has 11 residues. DNA of the CDR3: TGTGCCAGTAGGCGCGCAGATACGCAGTATTTT. This sequence encodes CASRRADTQYF.

The chain links TRBV19 to TRBJ2-1; D is perhaps TRBD2 (6 bases). From germline, CDR1 is LNHDA and CDR2 SQIVND (reference sequence). The V end was cut by 6 bases, the J end by 0 bases, with 15 bases between. The CDR3 consists of 16 residues. CDR3 in DNA: TGTGCCAGTAGGGCGGGAAATCCTAGCTCCTACAATGAGCAGTTCTTC. It codes for CASRAGNPSSYNEQFF.

The rearrangement joins TRBV28 to TRBJ2-7; 11 nucleotides match TRBD1. This CDR3 spans 16 amino acids. Germline values: CDR1 MDHEN, CDR2 SYDVKM. V lost 4 bases to trimming and J lost 4 bases; unmatched junction nucleotides: 9. The DNA of the CDR3 is TGTGCCAGCAGTTCCCCCGGGGACAGGGGGAGATACGAGCAGTACTTC. This gives the protein CASSSPGDRGRYEQYF.

The chain recombines TRBV19 with TRBJ1-5; D unresolved. This CDR3 contains 13 residues. CDR1 LNHDA and CDR2 SQIVND come from the germline V gene (reference sequence). V gave up 2 bases and J gave up 5 bases, with 7 bases separating them. The CDR3, as DNA: TGTGCCAGTAGTATAACCAATCATCAGCCCCAGCATTTT. Its translation: CASSITNHQPQHF.

The J gene is TRBJ1-1, the V gene TRBV6-6, with 7 bases identical to TRBD1. The CDR3 is 15 residues long. CDR1 is MNHNY and CDR2 is SVGAGI in the germline V gene (reference sequence). V was clipped by 6 bases and J by 4 bases; unmatched bases: 11. Here the CDR3 reads CASSRDSRTVTEAFF. The CDR3 coding sequence is TGTGCCAGCAGCCGGGACAGCCGGACGGTCACTGAAGCTTTCTTT.

The rearrangement joins TRBV6-2 or TRBV6-3 to TRBJ1-4; D is possibly TRBD1 (5 bases). The CDR3 is 15 residues long. Germline loops: CDR1 MNHEY, CDR2 SVGEGT. The germline V and J ends were trimmed by 2 bases and 6 bases, with 13 bases remaining between them. The DNA for the CDR3 is TGTGCCAGCAGTTACGATAGGGGCTGGGATGAAAAACTGTTTTTT. Translated, it gives CASSYDRGWDEKLFF.

This CDR3 is CASSPGGRQGGYEQYF. The DNA for the CDR3 is TGTGCCAGCTCACCTGGTGGACGACAGGGGGGTTACGAGCAGTACTTC. The chain has TRBV18 and TRBJ2-7, with 9 bases identical to TRBD1. The junction had 10 bases not matched to a gene; V was cut back by 3 bases and J by 4 bases. The CDR3 is made up of 16 amino acids. The germline V gene has CDR1 KGHSH and CDR2 LQKENI. The full variable domain, with the rest looked up from reference TRBV18 and TRBJ2-7, is NAGVMQNPRHLVRRRGQEARLRCSPMKGHSHVYWYRQLPEEGLKFMVYLQKENIIDESGMPKERFSAEFPKEGPSILRIQQVVRGDSAAYFCASSPGGRQGGYEQYFGPGTRLTVT.

The V and J genes are TRBV2 and TRBJ1-2; D ambiguous. CDR3 length: 14 amino acids. Trimming pared 5 bases from V and 1 base from J, leaving 11 bases between. Germline V gene data show CDR1 as SNHLY and CDR2 as FYNNEI. This CDR3 reads CASSRAAFNYGYTF. The CDR3 DNA follows: TGTGCCAGCAGTAGGGCAGCCTTTAACTATGGCTACACCTTC.

CDR3 in amino acids: CASSSDSGYIYEQYF. In nucleotides, the CDR3 is TGCGCCAGCAGCTCTGACAGCGGCTATATCTACGAGCAGTACTTC. The chain joins TRBV5-1 to TRBJ2-7; the D call may be TRBD1 or TRBD2 (5 bases each). The CDR3 consists of 15 residues. Germline V lookup: CDR1 SGHRS, CDR2 YFSETQ. V dropped 3 bases and J dropped 3 bases, with 16 bases sitting between them.

This chain links TRBV7-6 with TRBJ2-5, with TRBD2 matching 7 bases. In germline, CDR1 is SGHVS, CDR2 FNYEAQ. V was clipped by 6 bases and J by 5 bases; unmatched bases: 18. This CDR3 region has 17 residues. CDR3 nucleotide sequence: TGTGCCAGCAGAATAAACCCCGCGGGGGTGCTTGGGGAGACCCAGTACTTC. It specifies CASRINPAGVLGETQYF.

The rearrangement joins TRBV3-1 (or the pseudogene TRBV3-2) to TRBJ1-1, with D tentatively TRBD1 (6 bases). This CDR3 has 13 residues. Trimming took 2 bases from V and 4 from J, leaving 8 bases between them. Germline V gene data show CDR1 as LGHDT and CDR2 as YNNKEL (reference sequence). The CDR3 spells CASSQFRGTEAFF. The CDR3 nucleotides read TGTGCCAGCAGCCAATTCAGGGGCACTGAAGCTTTCTTT.